These T cell receptor beta chains were read from a single sample in a study of identical twins. TCRdb reprocessed the 5' RACE reads via MiXCR and lists one record per CDR3 protein. The sample contains roughly 770,000 distinct CDR3 sequences, 15% to 20% of which appear only once. The same sample was also studied in work on T cells expressing NK-cell markers.

Sequencing used PBMCs. The receptors were sampled from a woman aged 18 to 35 in good health. Both conserved end residues are part of each CDR3. The D gene is left open where the match is weak. Only part of the rows carry a size: once, few, many, or a class if the clone is expanded.

D,size,J,V,DNA,CDR3
TRBD2,NA,TRBJ2-3,TRBV3-1,TGTGCCAGCAGCCCGCCGGGACTAAGCACAGATACGCAGTATTTT,CASSPPGLSTDTQYF
NA,few,TRBJ2-5,TRBV20-1,TGCAGTGCTAGAGATAGTGGGACCCAAGAGACCCAGTACTTC,CSARDSGTQETQYF
TRBD1,NA,TRBJ1-5,TRBV7-9,TGTGCCAGCAGCTTAGGGCGGAAGGACAGGGAAAATCAGCCCCAGCATTTT,CASSLGRKDRENQPQHF
TRBD1,NA,TRBJ1-5,TRBV3-1,TGTGCCAGCAGCCCTTTTGGACAGGGTAATCAGCCCCAGCATTTT,CASSPFGQGNQPQHF
NA,NA,TRBJ1-2,TRBV20-1,TGCATCTCTCAGGGCCCCTCCTATGGCTACACCTTC,CISQGPSYGYTF
NA,many,TRBJ1-3,TRBV12-3/TRBV12-4,TGTGCCAGCAGTTTTTGGCGCGGTGGAAACACCATATATTTT,CASSFWRGGNTIYF
NA,few,TRBJ2-2,TRBV5-1,TGCGCCAGCCGGACCTTGGGGGGCGACACAACTTCGAACACCGGGGAGCTGTTTTTT,CASRTLGGDTTSNTGELFF
TRBD2,NA,TRBJ2-2,TRBV20-1,TGCAGTGCTACTAGCGGGAGCCGTACCGGGGAGCTGTTTTTT,CSATSGSRTGELFF
TRBD2,NA,TRBJ2-1,TRBV6-2/TRBV6-3,TGTGCCAGCAAAAATAGCGGGAGGTACAATGAGCAGTTCTTC,CASKNSGRYNEQFF
NA,many,TRBJ2-6,TRBV5-1,TGCGCCAGCAGCTTGGTAGCGTCTGGGGCCAACGTCCTGACTTTC,CASSLVASGANVLTF
NA,many,TRBJ2-1,TRBV5-1,TGCGCCAGCAGCTTGGGGCAGACCTACAATGAGCAGTTCTTC,CASSLGQTYNEQFF
NA,few,TRBJ2-7,TRBV7-8,TGTGCCAGCAGCTTATTTACAGCCGATGAGCAGTACTTC,CASSLFTADEQYF
TRBD1,NA,TRBJ2-5,TRBV29-1,TGCAGCGTAGGACAGGGGGCCAACCAAGAGACCCAGTACTTC,CSVGQGANQETQYF
TRBD1,NA,TRBJ1-1,TRBV5-6,TGTGCCAGCAGCTTGGGGGACAGCCCGTTCGCTTTCTTT,CASSLGDSPFAFF
NA,NA,TRBJ2-1,TRBV5-6,TGTGCCAGCAGCCATCGAGACAGTCCGACCGACAATGAGCAGTTCTTC,CASSHRDSPTDNEQFF
NA,few,TRBJ2-7,TRBV12-3/TRBV12-4,TGTGCCAGCAGTGTAACCTACGAGCAGTACTTC,CASSVTYEQYF
NA,few,TRBJ2-3,TRBV10-1,TGCGCCAGCAGTGGATGGGGGAGCACAGATACGCAGTATTTT,CASSGWGSTDTQYF
TRBD1,many,TRBJ1-4,TRBV2,TGTGCCAGCTCGGACAGGGCCTTCCCGAATGAAAAACTGTTTTTT,CASSDRAFPNEKLFF
NA,NA,TRBJ1-2,TRBV5-1,TGCGCCAGCAGTTCTGACACAGCTTTAACCTATGGCTACACCTTC,CASSSDTALTYGYTF
NA,few,TRBJ2-1,TRBV20-1,TGCAGTGCCCCCACAGGTAGCATATACTCCTACAATGAGCAGTTCTTC,CSAPTGSIYSYNEQFF
NA,many,TRBJ2-5,TRBV12-3/TRBV12-4,TGTGCCAGCAGTTTAGAGGGGGGCAAAGAGACCCAGTACTTC,CASSLEGGKETQYF
NA,NA,TRBJ2-1,TRBV30,TGTGCCTGGAGCCACGCCGTTAGGGGTGAGCAGTTCTTC,CAWSHAVRGEQFF
NA,few,TRBJ2-7,TRBV9,TGTGCCAGCAGCTGGCGAGAAGGATACGAGCAGTACTTC,CASSWREGYEQYF
TRBD1,few,TRBJ2-7,TRBV5-1,TGCGCCAGCAGCTTGGTCGGGACAGGGGTCGACGAGCAGTACTTC,CASSLVGTGVDEQYF